This T cell receptor beta chain appears in the sequencing data of a study of blood T cell repertoires in COVID-19. Enrolment of Seattle patients took place during active infection, and they were followed longitudinally. Original data processing: Amplification with reference gene primers provided the estimates of nucleated cell counts. Produced via immunoSEQ multiplex PCR; TCRdb's table is partial and in-frame only. The V and J calls and the clone size are those of that table, but D and trimming were determined from the DNA. The sample lists 250,000 to 350,000 clones; 80% to 85% were seen once. V dropped 6 bases and J dropped 2; count of bases not matched to a gene: 4. CDR1 and CDR2 (germline): ENHRY, SYGVKD. The CDR3 spans 15 residues.

Sequencing was done on a sample of peripheral blood. The genes are TRBV10-3 and TRBJ2-2, with 9 bases aligning to TRBD1. The source of this sequence is a person aged 70 to 85 with COVID-19, enrolled during active disease. CDR3 DNA sequence: TGTGCCATCAGCGACAGGGGGAGAAACACCGGGGAGCTGTTTTTT. Translated: CAISDRGRNTGELFF.